The text below deals with one TCR beta chain. Its antigen is undetermined. The data derive from a study of OX40 agonist ivuxolimab in advanced cancers. V lost 7 bases, J lost 5 bases, and 8 bases lay in between. The CDR3 has 11 residues. Germline V gives CDR1 MNHNS, CDR2 SASEGT. The assay was immunoSEQ multiplex PCR, and TCRdb's table has in-frame clones only and misses some. Counted here are roughly 80,000 clones, 85% occurring once; the ten biggest clones make up under 0.75%. General study findings and limits: The study observed clonal expansion of CD4+ and CD8+ blood T cells by week 6 at 0.1 to 3.0 mg/kg.

The V gene is TRBV6-1, the J gene TRBJ1-1; D remains ambiguous. The sequences come from CD4+ or CD8+ T cells sorted from blood, collected in a trial of the OX40 agonist ivuxolimab. The TCR sequence derives from an adult with an advanced solid tumor such as melanoma, head and neck, liver or kidney cancer. This CDR3 is CASILFTEAFF. CDR3 nucleotides: TGTGCCAGCATCCTTTTTACTGAAGCTTTCTTT.